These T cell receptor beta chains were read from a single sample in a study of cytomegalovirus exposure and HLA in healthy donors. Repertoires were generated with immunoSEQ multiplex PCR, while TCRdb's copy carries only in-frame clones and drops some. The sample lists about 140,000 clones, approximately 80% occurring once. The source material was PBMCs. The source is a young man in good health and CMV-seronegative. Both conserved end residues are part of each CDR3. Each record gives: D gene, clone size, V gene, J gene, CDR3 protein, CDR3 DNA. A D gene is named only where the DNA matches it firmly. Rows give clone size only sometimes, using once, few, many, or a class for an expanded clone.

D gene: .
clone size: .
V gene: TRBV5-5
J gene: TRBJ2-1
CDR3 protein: CASNKGHSRWGEQFF
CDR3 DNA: TGTGCCAGCAACAAGGGACACTCTCGGTGGGGTGAGCAGTTCTTC

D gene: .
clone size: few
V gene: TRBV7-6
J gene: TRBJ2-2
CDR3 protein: CASSLPGFAGELFF
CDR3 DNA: TGTGCCAGCAGCTTGCCAGGGTTTGCCGGGGAGCTGTTTTTT

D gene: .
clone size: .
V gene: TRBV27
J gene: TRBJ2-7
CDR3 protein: CASGYRGLLREQYF
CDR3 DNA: TGTGCCAGCGGCTACAGGGGACTCCTTCGGGAGCAGTACTTC

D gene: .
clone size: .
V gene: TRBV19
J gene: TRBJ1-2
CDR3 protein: CASSLNSQYGYTF
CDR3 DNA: TGTGCCAGTAGTCTTAACAGTCAATATGGCTACACCTTC

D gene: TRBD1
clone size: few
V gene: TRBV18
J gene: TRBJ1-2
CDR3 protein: CASSPRQGVIYGYTF
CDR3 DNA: TGTGCCAGCTCACCAAGACAGGGGGTGATCTATGGCTACACCTTC

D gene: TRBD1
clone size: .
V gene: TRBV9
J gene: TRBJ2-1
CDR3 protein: CASSVQGVYNEQFF
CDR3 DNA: TGTGCCAGCAGCGTACAGGGGGTTTACAATGAGCAGTTCTTC

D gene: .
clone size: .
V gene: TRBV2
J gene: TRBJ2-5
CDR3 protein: CASSDITIRETQYF
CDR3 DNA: TGTGCCAGCAGTGATATCACTATAAGGGAGACCCAGTACTTC

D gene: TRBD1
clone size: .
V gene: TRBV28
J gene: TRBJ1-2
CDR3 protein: CASSPDRGNYGYTF
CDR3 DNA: TGTGCCAGCAGCCCAGACAGGGGCAACTATGGCTACACCTTC

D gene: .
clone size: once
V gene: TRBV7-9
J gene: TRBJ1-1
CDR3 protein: CASSPLSEAFF
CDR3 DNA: TGTGCCAGCAGCCCCCTCTCTGAAGCTTTCTTT

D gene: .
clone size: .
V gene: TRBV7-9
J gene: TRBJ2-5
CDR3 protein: CASSYGSAKETQYF
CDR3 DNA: TGTGCCAGCAGCTACGGGAGCGCGAAGGAGACCCAGTACTTC

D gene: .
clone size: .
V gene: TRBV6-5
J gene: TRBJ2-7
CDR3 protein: CASGSLGAVYEQYF
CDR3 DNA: TGTGCCAGCGGTTCACTGGGGGCGGTCTACGAGCAGTACTTC

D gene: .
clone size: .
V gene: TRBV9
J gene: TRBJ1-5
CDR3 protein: CASSVGGDRNQPQHF
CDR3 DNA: TGTGCCAGCAGCGTAGGAGGAGACAGAAATCAGCCCCAGCATTTT

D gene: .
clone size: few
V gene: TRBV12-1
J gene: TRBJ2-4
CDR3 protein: CASSLVGGKNIQYF
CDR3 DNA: TGTGCCAGCAGCTTGGTAGGCGGAAAAAACATTCAGTACTTC

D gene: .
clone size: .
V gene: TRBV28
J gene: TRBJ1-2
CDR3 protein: CASSLPQVEGYTF
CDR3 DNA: TGTGCCAGCAGTTTGCCGCAGGTGGAAGGCTACACCTTC

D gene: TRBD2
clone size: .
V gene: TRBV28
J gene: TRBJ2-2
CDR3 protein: CASKGNLAGGVTGELFF
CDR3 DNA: TGTGCCAGCAAGGGCAATTTAGCGGGAGGGGTCACCGGGGAGCTGTTTTTT

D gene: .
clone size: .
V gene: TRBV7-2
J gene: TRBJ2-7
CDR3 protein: CASSQQLQRQQYF
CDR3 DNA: TGTGCCAGCAGCCAGCAACTTCAGCGGCAGCAGTACTTC

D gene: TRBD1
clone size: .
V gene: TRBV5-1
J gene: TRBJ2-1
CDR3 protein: CASSVLPGQGAHEQFF
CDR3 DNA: TGCGCCAGCAGCGTACTTCCGGGACAGGGGGCTCATGAGCAGTTCTTC

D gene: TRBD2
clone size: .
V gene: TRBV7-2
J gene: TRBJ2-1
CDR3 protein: CASSFSGGGNEQFF
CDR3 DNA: TGTGCCAGCAGCTTTTCGGGAGGTGGCAATGAGCAGTTCTTC

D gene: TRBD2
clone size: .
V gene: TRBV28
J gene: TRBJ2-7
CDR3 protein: CASSLLLPGGPHEQYF
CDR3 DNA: TGTGCCAGCAGTTTATTACTTCCGGGAGGGCCACACGAGCAGTACTTC

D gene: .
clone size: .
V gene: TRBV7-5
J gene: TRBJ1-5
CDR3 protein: CARGGVNCNQPQHF
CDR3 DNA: TGTGCCAGAGGGGGGGTCAATTGCAATCAGCCCCAGCATTTT

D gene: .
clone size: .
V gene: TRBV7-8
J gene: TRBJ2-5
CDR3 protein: CASSTDAQETQYF
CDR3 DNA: TGTGCCAGCAGCACCGATGCGCAAGAGACCCAGTACTTC

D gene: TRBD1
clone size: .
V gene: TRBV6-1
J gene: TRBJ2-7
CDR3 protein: CASSTGGTGHYEQYF
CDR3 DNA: TGTGCCAGCAGTACAGGCGGGACAGGTCACTACGAGCAGTACTTC

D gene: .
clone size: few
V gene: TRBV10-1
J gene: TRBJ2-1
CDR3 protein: CASSEGPTRVDEQFF
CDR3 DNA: TGCGCCAGCAGTGAGGGTCCCACCCGGGTGGATGAGCAGTTCTTC

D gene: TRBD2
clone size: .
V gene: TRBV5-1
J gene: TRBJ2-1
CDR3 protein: CASQLAGAYNEQFF
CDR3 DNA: TGCGCCAGCCAGCTAGCGGGAGCTTACAATGAGCAGTTCTTC

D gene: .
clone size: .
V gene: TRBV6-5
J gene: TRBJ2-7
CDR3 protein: CATSGVNQAYEQYF
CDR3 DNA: TGTGCCACCTCGGGAGTCAACCAGGCCTACGAGCAGTACTTC

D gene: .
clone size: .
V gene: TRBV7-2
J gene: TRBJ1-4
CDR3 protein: CASSLHSPATNEKLFF
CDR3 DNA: TGTGCCAGCAGCTTACACAGCCCTGCAACTAATGAAAAACTGTTTTTT

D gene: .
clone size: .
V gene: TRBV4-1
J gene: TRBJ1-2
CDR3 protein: CASSQGPDILYGYTF
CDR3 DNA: TGCGCCAGCAGCCAAGGTCCGGACATTCTCTATGGCTACACCTTC

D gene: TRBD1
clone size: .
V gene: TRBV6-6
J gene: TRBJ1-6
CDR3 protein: CASSQTGQGNSPLHF
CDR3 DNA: TGTGCCAGCAGTCAGACAGGACAGGGCAATTCACCCCTCCACTTT

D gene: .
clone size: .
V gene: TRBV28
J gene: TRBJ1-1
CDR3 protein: CASSLLEQGTEAFF
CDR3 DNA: TGTGCCAGCAGTTTATTGGAACAGGGAACTGAAGCTTTCTTT

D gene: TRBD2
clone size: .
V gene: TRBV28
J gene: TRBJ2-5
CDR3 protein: CASSSRDGLAGTQYF
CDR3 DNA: TGTGCCAGCAGTTCCCGGGACGGACTAGCGGGGACCCAGTACTTC

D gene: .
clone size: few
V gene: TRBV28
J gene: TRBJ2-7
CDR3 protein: CASSQSYSDEQYF
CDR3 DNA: TGTGCCAGCAGCCAATCCTACAGTGACGAGCAGTACTTC

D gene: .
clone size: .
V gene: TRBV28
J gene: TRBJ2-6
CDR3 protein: CASSLDSSPSGANVLTF
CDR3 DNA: TGTGCCAGCAGTTTAGATAGTTCGCCCTCTGGGGCCAACGTCCTGACTTTC

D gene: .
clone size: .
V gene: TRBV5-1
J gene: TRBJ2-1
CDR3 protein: CASSLSLAVEQFF
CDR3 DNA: TGCGCCAGCAGCTTGTCACTAGCCGTTGAGCAGTTCTTC

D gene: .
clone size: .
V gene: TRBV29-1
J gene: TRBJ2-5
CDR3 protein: CSGLGGYQETQYF
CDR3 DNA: TGCAGCGGTTTAGGAGGGTACCAAGAGACCCAGTACTTC

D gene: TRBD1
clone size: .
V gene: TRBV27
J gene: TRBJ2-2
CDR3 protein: CASSLGPGGANTGELFF
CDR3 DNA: TGTGCCAGCAGTTTAGGACCAGGGGGCGCGAACACCGGGGAGCTGTTTTTT